This T cell receptor (beta chain) was observed in a study of blood T cell repertoires in COVID-19. In the original workflow: Amplification of reference gene primers was used by the study to estimate nucleated cell counts. Only in-frame clones appear in the TCRdb table, and some are missing; sequencing was by immunoSEQ multiplex PCR. That table gives V, J and clone size, and the DNA gave D and trimming. In the table there are hundreds of thousands of clones, about four fifths of which are singletons. With V trimmed by 5 bases and J by 14 bases, 12 bases remained unmatched. This CDR3 contains 13 residues. Germline V CDR1 and CDR2: LGHNA, YSLEER.

The chain combines TRBV4-3 with TRBJ1-3; TRBD1 matches at 7 bases. The sample comprised peripheral blood. The sequence was collected from a woman between 40 and 50 years old with active or convalescent COVID-19. CDR3 sequence reads: CASSRARDSGVYF. CDR3 DNA: TGCGCCAGCAGCAGGGCACGGGACAGTGGGGTATATTTT.